The rows below give T cell receptor beta chains drawn from one sample of a study of memory CD4+ T cells and cytomegalovirus serostatus. The repertoire was sequenced with immunoSEQ multiplex PCR; TCRdb's copy has only in-frame clones and lacks some. Seen here are some 46,000 clones, 60% to 80% observed once, and the top ten hold approximately 0.61%. Sequencing input: memory CD4+ T cells from blood. The receptors were sampled from an adult in good health and CMV-seronegative. The CDR3 runs from the conserved cysteine through the conserved F or W. D genes are given only for firm matches. The listing skips clone size in some rows; elsewhere it reads once, few, many or a size class.

V	D	J	size	DNA	CDR3
TRBV10-3	.	TRBJ1-6	.	TGTGCCATCAGTGATCCCTCTCAGGTGGGGAATTCACCCCTCCACTTT	CAISDPSQVGNSPLHF
TRBV10-3	.	TRBJ1-5	.	TGTGCCATCAGTGCTGAGGGGGGCCGACAGCCCCAGCATTTT	CAISAEGGRQPQHF
TRBV7-3	TRBD2	TRBJ2-1	few	TGTGCCAGCAGCTTAATGGGGCTAGCGGGTGAGCAGTTCTTC	CASSLMGLAGEQFF
TRBV4-1	.	TRBJ2-1	.	TGCGCCAGCAGCCAAGTCGATCTTAGTTTAGGATACAATGAGCAGTTCTTC	CASSQVDLSLGYNEQFF
TRBV6-1	.	TRBJ2-5	few	TGTGCCAGCAGTGAAATTGGGGTTATAGGGGGGGGACAAGAGACCCAGTACTTC	CASSEIGVIGGGQETQYF
TRBV7-8	.	TRBJ1-2	.	TGTGCCAGCAGCCCTTACGGGCACAGTGACTATGGCTACACCTTC	CASSPYGHSDYGYTF
TRBV29-1	TRBD1	TRBJ1-1	.	TGCAGCGTGATTCGGGACAGGATTTGGATGAACACTGAAGCTTTCTTT	CSVIRDRIWMNTEAFF
TRBV1	.	TRBJ1-4	.	TGCACCAGCAGCCAAGGAACAGGGGAGAATGAAAAACTGTTTTTT	CTSSQGTGENEKLFF
TRBV9	TRBD1	TRBJ1-1	.	TGTGCCAGCAGCCGTCCGGGACAGGGGAACACTGAAGCTTTCTTT	CASSRPGQGNTEAFF
TRBV28	.	TRBJ2-2	few	TGTGCCACTTCGACCGGGGAGCTGTTTTTT	CATSTGELFF
TRBV6-5	.	TRBJ2-3	.	TGTGCCAGCAGTTCCGGGACGGCCGGGCAGTATTTT	CASSSGTAGQYF
TRBV29-1	TRBD1	TRBJ1-3	.	TGCAGCGTTGGAGAGACAGGGATTGGAAACACCATATATTTT	CSVGETGIGNTIYF
TRBV7-9	.	TRBJ2-3	.	TGTGCCAGCAGCCGTAATGACAGGTCCCCAGATACGCAGTATTTT	CASSRNDRSPDTQYF
TRBV6-5	.	TRBJ2-3	.	TGTGCCAGCACTTCTCAGCCTGTTGGGACAGATACGCAGTATTTT	CASTSQPVGTDTQYF
TRBV11-1	.	TRBJ1-5	.	TGTGCCAGCAGCCCACTAATTTGGACAGTCAATCAGCCCCAGCATTTT	CASSPLIWTVNQPQHF
TRBV5-1	TRBD1	TRBJ1-6	.	TGCGCCAGCAGCTCGGGGACAGCGACTAATTCACCCCTCCACTTT	CASSSGTATNSPLHF
TRBV5-6	.	TRBJ2-7	.	TGTGCCAGCCGGCAGGTCGGGAGTCGTTCCTTCGGGCTCTACGAGCAGTACTTC	CASRQVGSRSFGLYEQYF
TRBV7-3	TRBD2	TRBJ2-5	.	TGTGCCAGCAGCTTGGGGGGGCAAGAGACCCAGTACTTC	CASSLGGQETQYF
TRBV7-9	TRBD1	TRBJ1-2	.	TGTGCCACTAAACTTGGGACGGGGACAGGTGTTAACTATGGCTACACCTTC	CATKLGTGTGVNYGYTF
TRBV13	TRBD1	TRBJ1-4	.	TGTGCCAGCAGCCCCCCGGACAGGGCTGAAAAACTGTTTTTT	CASSPPDRAEKLFF
TRBV7-7	TRBD1	TRBJ2-5	.	TGTGCCAGCAGCTCAGGGACAGGGGGCCAAGAGACCCAGTACTTC	CASSSGTGGQETQYF
TRBV6-1	TRBD1	TRBJ2-7	.	TGTGCCAGCAGTGAAATCGGGACAGGGTTCTACGAGCAGTACTTC	CASSEIGTGFYEQYF
TRBV5-1	TRBD2	TRBJ2-7	.	TGCGCCAGCAGCCGCGGACTAGCGGGGGGGTACGAGCAGTACTTC	CASSRGLAGGYEQYF
TRBV15	.	TRBJ2-3	few	TGTGCCACCAGCACGCAAGGATCAGCTACGCAGTATTTT	CATSTQGSATQYF
TRBV9	TRBD2	TRBJ2-3	.	TGTGCCAGCAGCGTAGGCTTAGAGGGACTAGCGGGGGAAGATACGCAGTATTTT	CASSVGLEGLAGEDTQYF
TRBV6-6	.	TRBJ1-6	.	TGTGCCAGCAGTTCCACGCAGAAACAATCACCCCTCCACTTT	CASSSTQKQSPLHF
TRBV27	.	TRBJ1-6	.	TGTGCCAGCAGTTTATCGAGGGCCAGCTCCTATAATTCACCCCTCCACTTT	CASSLSRASSYNSPLHF
TRBV6-1	TRBD1	TRBJ1-2	.	TGTGCCAGCACCACGGGACAGGTACTCTATGGCTACACCTTC	CASTTGQVLYGYTF
TRBV18	.	TRBJ1-5	.	TGTGCCAGCTCACCAGAAATTGAGACAGGCAATCAGCCCCAGCATTTT	CASSPEIETGNQPQHF
TRBV2	TRBD1	TRBJ1-3	few	TGTGCCAGCTGGAGGGGGCGAGAATTCTCCGGAAACACCATATATTTT	CASWRGREFSGNTIYF
TRBV18	TRBD1	TRBJ2-5	.	TGTGCCAGCTCACCCGGACAGGGGGGACAAGAGACCCAGTACTTC	CASSPGQGGQETQYF
TRBV4-3	.	TRBJ1-6	few	TGCGCCAGCAGCCAGACAGACTCCGGTAATTCACCCCTCCACTTT	CASSQTDSGNSPLHF
TRBV2	.	TRBJ1-3	.	TGTGCCAGCAGTGAGGGCAGCTCTGGAAACACCATATATTTT	CASSEGSSGNTIYF
TRBV7-2	.	TRBJ1-4	.	TGTGCCAGCAGGGCCGCGGGGGCGGGTAATGAAAAACTGTTTTTT	CASRAAGAGNEKLFF
TRBV2	.	TRBJ2-7	.	TGTGCCAGCAGTGACGACAGGTCCTACGAGCAGTACTTC	CASSDDRSYEQYF
TRBV5-1	.	TRBJ2-7	.	TGCGCCAGCAGCTTGGAGCCCCTTCCTAGAGGCGAGCAGTACTTC	CASSLEPLPRGEQYF
TRBV10-3	.	TRBJ2-1	.	TGTGCCATCAACGACCCGACTAGTGGGGCTCCTTACAATGAGCAGTTCTTC	CAINDPTSGAPYNEQFF
TRBV19	.	TRBJ2-1	.	TGTGCCAGTAGTATAAGACCCAATGAGCAGTTCTTC	CASSIRPNEQFF
TRBV7-3	.	TRBJ1-1	.	TGTGCCAGCAGCTTAAGGGCAGTGAACACTGAAGCTTTCTTT	CASSLRAVNTEAFF
TRBV2	TRBD1	TRBJ1-5	.	TGTGCCAGCCAGGGGGCCGCTTATAGCAATCAGCCCCAGCATTTT	CASQGAAYSNQPQHF
TRBV13	.	TRBJ2-5	few	TGTGCCAGCAGCCTAGCGGAGACCCAGTACTTC	CASSLAETQYF
TRBV10-1	.	TRBJ1-1	few	TGCGCCAGCAGCACCATCTATGCCTCCAGTAGGGCTGAAGCTTTCTTT	CASSTIYASSRAEAFF
TRBV7-9	.	TRBJ2-7	.	TGTGCCAGCAGCCCGGGGGCGGGGGTCGACGAGCAGTACTTC	CASSPGAGVDEQYF
TRBV19	.	TRBJ2-7	.	TGTGCCAGTAGTATGGGGCGCCAGGAGTATCCCTACGAGCAGTACTTC	CASSMGRQEYPYEQYF
TRBV9	TRBD2	TRBJ2-2	.	TGTGCCAGCAGCGTAGGACTAGCGGACACCGGGGAGCTGTTTTTT	CASSVGLADTGELFF
TRBV19	.	TRBJ1-1	.	TGTGCCAGTAGTATCTGGGCATCCAACACTGAAGCTTTCTTT	CASSIWASNTEAFF
TRBV18	.	TRBJ1-5	.	TGTGCCAGCTCACCACCACAGGAAGAACGGCAGCCCCAGCATTTT	CASSPPQEERQPQHF
TRBV9	.	TRBJ2-2	.	TGTGCCAGCAGTATACTGCCCACTCTCAGGGACGGTACCGGGGAGCTGTTTTTT	CASSILPTLRDGTGELFF
TRBV19	.	TRBJ1-4	.	TGTGCCAGTAGTATAGGAGAAGGATTCACCTATGAAAAACTGTTTTTT	CASSIGEGFTYEKLFF
TRBV5-1	.	TRBJ1-1	few	TGCGCCAGCAGTGAGGAAACAGTCAACACTGAAGCTTTCTTT	CASSEETVNTEAFF
TRBV6-5	TRBD2	TRBJ2-3	.	TGTGCCAGCAGATTCAGCGGGGGGGCGACAGATACGCAGTATTTT	CASRFSGGATDTQYF
TRBV7-2	.	TRBJ2-5	few	TGTGCCAGCAGCTTAGAGGGACCCCGGTCCCAAGAGACCCAGTACTTC	CASSLEGPRSQETQYF
TRBV18	.	TRBJ2-3	few	TGTGCCAGCTCACCGGTGGGGGGCCCTAGCACAGATACGCAGTATTTT	CASSPVGGPSTDTQYF
TRBV5-1	.	TRBJ2-1	.	TGCGCCAGCAGCCTGACAGGAGCTTACAATGAGCAGTTCTTC	CASSLTGAYNEQFF
TRBV6-5	.	TRBJ2-7	.	TGTGCCAGCAGGGGACCGGACGCCTGGCAGTACTTC	CASRGPDAWQYF